Listed here are 5 T cell receptor beta chains from one sample, sequenced in a study of cytomegalovirus exposure and HLA in healthy donors. The PCR contained 60 Vbeta and 13 Jbeta primers. Produced via immunoSEQ multiplex PCR; TCRdb's table is partial and in-frame only. This table holds under 150,000 clones, around 82% found once. Sequenced sample: PBMCs. These receptors originate from a boy under 18 in good health and CMV-seronegative.

Note on this clone: The same CDR3 can be traced to other DNA sequences in this sample. This rearrangement joins TRBV5-1 to TRBJ2-7; 9 bases align to TRBD1. The CDR3 runs to 14 residues. CDR1 is SGHRS, CDR2 YFSETQ, per germline. V lost 2 bases and J lost 4; bases outside the gene matches: 4. The CDR3 sequence: CASSFGTGMYEQYF. The CDR3 region has the DNA TGCGCCAGCAGCTTCGGGACAGGGATGTACGAGCAGTACTTC.

The chain joins TRBV25-1 to TRBJ2-3, with 14 bases that match TRBD2. CDR1 and CDR2 (germline): MGHDK, SYGVNS. Trimming at V came to 5 bases and at J to 7 bases, leaving 8 bases not matched to a gene. The CDR3 has 16 residues. Here the CDR3 reads CASSKTSGGGLNTQYF. CDR3 nucleotide sequence: TGTGCCAGCAGTAAGACTAGCGGGGGGGGGTTGAATACGCAGTATTTT.

About this clone itself: Additional DNA sequences in this sample encode the identical CDR3. The rearrangement joins TRBV4-1 to TRBJ1-6, with 11 bases matching TRBD1. The CDR3 has 16 amino acids. Germline assignment: CDR1 MGHRA and CDR2 YSYEKL. V shed 3 bases and J 7 bases; nucleotides not matched to a gene: 5. In DNA, the CDR3 is TGCGCCAGCAGCCATGGACAGGGGGCAGGCAATTCACCCCTCCACTTT. This codes for CASSHGQGAGNSPLHF.

V usage is TRBV14 and J usage is TRBJ2-2, with D possibly matching TRBD1 (5 bases). Germline assignment: CDR1 SGHDN and CDR2 FVKESK. V lost 4 bases and J lost 3, with 12 bases in between. The CDR3 extends over 15 amino acids. As DNA, the CDR3 is TGTGCCAGCAGCCCGGTAGGGGTCTACACCGGGGAGCTGTTTTTT. Translated: CASSPVGVYTGELFF.

This chain connects TRBV5-1 to TRBJ2-1, with 8 bases that match TRBD1. The germline gives CDR1 SGHRS, CDR2 YFSETQ. The CDR3 covers 16 residues. With V trimmed by 5 bases and J by 1 base, 8 bases remained unmatched. The CDR3 DNA sequence: TGCGCCAGCAGAACCGGGACAGGAAGTTCCTACAATGAGCAGTTCTTC. Translating gives CASRTGTGSSYNEQFF.